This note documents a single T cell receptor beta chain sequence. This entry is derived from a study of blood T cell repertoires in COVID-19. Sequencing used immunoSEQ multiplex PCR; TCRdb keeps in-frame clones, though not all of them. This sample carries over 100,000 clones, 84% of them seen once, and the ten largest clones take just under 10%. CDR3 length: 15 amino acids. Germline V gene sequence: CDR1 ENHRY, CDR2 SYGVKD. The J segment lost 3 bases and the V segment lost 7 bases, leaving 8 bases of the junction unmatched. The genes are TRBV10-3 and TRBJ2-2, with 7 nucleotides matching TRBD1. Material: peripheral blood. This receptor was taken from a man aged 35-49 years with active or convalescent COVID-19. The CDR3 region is CAITRDRADTGELFF. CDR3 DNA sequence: TGTGCCATCACCCGAGACAGGGCGGACACCGGGGAGCTGTTTTTT.